This T cell receptor beta chain was captured by sequencing in a study of blood T cell repertoires in COVID-19. On the study more broadly: Samples representing acute and convalescent COVID-19 were sourced from the United States, Italy and Spain.

Here immunoSEQ multiplex PCR was the method, and the copy in TCRdb shows in-frame clones only, minus some. The sample lists under 200,000 clones, 80% to 90% occurring once. Input material: peripheral blood. The receptor comes from a woman aged 70 to 79 with COVID-19, enrolled during active disease.

The CDR3 DNA reads TGCGCCAGCAGTATCTACCAGGGGGATTTAACCGGGGAGCTGTTTTTT. It specifies CASSIYQGDLTGELFF. The chain uses TRBV10-1 and TRBJ2-2; 7 bases are shared with TRBD1. This CDR3 is 16 amino acids long. The V gene end was trimmed by 5 bases and the J gene end by 5 bases; junction bases not matched to a gene: 11. CDR1 and CDR2 from the germline V gene are WNHNN and SYGVQD (reference sequence).